This is a list of T cell receptor beta chains from one sample in a study of T cell changes during pregnancy in multiple sclerosis. Here immunoSEQ multiplex PCR was the method, and the copy in TCRdb shows in-frame clones only, minus some. The sample yields 80,000 to 100,000 clones, around nine tenths seen once. Sequencing was performed on peripheral blood, taken in the second trimester of pregnancy. All receptors come from a female donor in good health, enrolled as a control in a pregnancy study. Both conserved end residues are trimmed from each CDR3.

J	V	CDR3
TRBJ2-5	TRBV7-9	ASSFPLAGGLETQY
TRBJ1-3	TRBV5-1	AKYDKQGEVSGNTIY
TRBJ1-2	TRBV7-8	ASSQAPGQIYGYT
TRBJ2-7	TRBV19	ASSMIESSYEQY
TRBJ2-7	TRBV15	ATSRDLQVYEQY
TRBJ2-7	TRBV18	ASSPSGLAYEQY
TRBJ1-3	TRBV19	ASSITGPGNTIY
TRBJ2-1	TRBV7-6	ASIPGTGKSYNEQF
TRBJ2-3	TRBV9	ASSQDREGADTQY
TRBJ2-2	TRBV9	ASSVGGRGRTGELF
TRBJ2-1	TRBV6-6	ASSWDRVRDEQF
TRBJ1-1	TRBV5-6	ASSPRAGLNTEAF
TRBJ1-1	TRBV27	ASSFRGTEAF
TRBJ1-5	TRBV16	ASSSTGAGQPQH
TRBJ1-1	TRBV6-1	ASSGGQGNTEAF
TRBJ2-3	TRBV7-9	ASSLIPSQGSTDTQY
TRBJ2-1	TRBV14	ASSQVAGDFTLNEQF
TRBJ1-2	TRBV6-4	ASSESALPGGYGYT
TRBJ2-3	TRBV11-3	ASSSGTGRTDTQY
TRBJ1-1	TRBV13	ASNGREDTEAF
TRBJ1-2	TRBV4-1	ASSLSDGRAGSYT
TRBJ1-5	TRBV28	ASSLLATRPQH
TRBJ1-2	TRBV5-4	ASSLLPGQGADGYT
TRBJ2-1	TRBV6-1	ASSEDGGRTINEQF
TRBJ2-3	TRBV11-3	ASSLAYTDTQY
TRBJ2-7	TRBV18	ASSPPGQGTYEQY